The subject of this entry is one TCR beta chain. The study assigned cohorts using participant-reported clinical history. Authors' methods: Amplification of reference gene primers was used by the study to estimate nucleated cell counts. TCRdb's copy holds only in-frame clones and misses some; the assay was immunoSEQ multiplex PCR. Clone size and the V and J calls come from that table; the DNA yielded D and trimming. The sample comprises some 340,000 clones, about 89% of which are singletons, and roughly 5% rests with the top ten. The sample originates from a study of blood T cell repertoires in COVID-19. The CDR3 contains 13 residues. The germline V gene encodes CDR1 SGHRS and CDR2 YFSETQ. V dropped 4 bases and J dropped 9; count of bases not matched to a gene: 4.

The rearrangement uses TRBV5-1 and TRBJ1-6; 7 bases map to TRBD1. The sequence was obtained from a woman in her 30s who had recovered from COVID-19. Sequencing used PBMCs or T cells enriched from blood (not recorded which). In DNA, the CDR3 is TGCGCCAGCAGCGTTACAGGGGTTTCACCCCTCCACTTT. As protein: CASSVTGVSPLHF.